The rows below give T cell receptor beta chains drawn from one sample of a study of molecular identifiers for immune sequencing clone quantification. TCRdb independently ran MiXCR on the PCR reads; one entry per CDR3 protein. The table includes approximately 63,000 distinct CDR3 sequences, 15% to 20% detected once. The sequencing sample was made of naive CD8+ T cells from blood, with Jurkat cell RNA spiked in. The receptors stem from a human donor in good health. Some libraries in this study had Jurkat cell RNA spiked in. The CDR3 runs from the conserved cysteine through the conserved F or W. Each record gives: J gene, CDR3 length, V gene, clone size, D gene, CDR3 DNA, CDR3 protein. D genes are given only for firm matches. Some rows mark clone size as missing; the rest say once, few, many or name a class of expanded clone.

j_call: TRBJ2-2; cdr3_length: 13; v_call: TRBV19; clone_size: NA; d_call: NA; cdr3_nt: TGTGCCAGTAGTAAGGCGAACACCGGGGAGCTGTTTTTT; cdr3_aa: CASSKANTGELFF
j_call: TRBJ2-3; cdr3_length: 16; v_call: TRBV6-5; clone_size: many; d_call: TRBD2; cdr3_nt: TGTGCCAGCAGTTACTCACTCTACACTAGCGCTCATACGCAGTATTTT; cdr3_aa: CASSYSLYTSAHTQYF
j_call: TRBJ2-5; cdr3_length: 15; v_call: TRBV28; clone_size: few; d_call: TRBD1; cdr3_nt: TGTGCCAGCAGTTTATTCGGGACAGAACAAGAGACCCAGTACTTC; cdr3_aa: CASSLFGTEQETQYF
j_call: TRBJ2-7; cdr3_length: 14; v_call: TRBV27; clone_size: many; d_call: TRBD1; cdr3_nt: TGTGCCAGCAGGAAGGACAGGGGTGCCTACGAGCAGTACTTC; cdr3_aa: CASRKDRGAYEQYF
j_call: TRBJ1-1; cdr3_length: 15; v_call: TRBV3-1; clone_size: many; d_call: NA; cdr3_nt: TGTGCCAGCAGCCAAGATGGGGCGGAGGCCCCAGGAGCTTTCTTT; cdr3_aa: CASSQDGAEAPGAFF
j_call: TRBJ1-2; cdr3_length: 13; v_call: TRBV19; clone_size: NA; d_call: NA; cdr3_nt: TGTGCCAGTAGTCTCCTGATGTCCTATGGCTACACCTTC; cdr3_aa: CASSLLMSYGYTF
j_call: TRBJ1-5; cdr3_length: 15; v_call: TRBV27; clone_size: NA; d_call: NA; cdr3_nt: TGTGCCAGCGGTCCCGGGCTCCTTAGCAATCAGCCCCAGCATTTT; cdr3_aa: CASGPGLLSNQPQHF
j_call: TRBJ2-1; cdr3_length: 16; v_call: TRBV15; clone_size: many; d_call: NA; cdr3_nt: TGTGCCACCAGCCGCAGGGGGGACGTACCGTACAATGAGCAGTTCTTC; cdr3_aa: CATSRRGDVPYNEQFF
j_call: TRBJ1-2; cdr3_length: 16; v_call: TRBV2; clone_size: many; d_call: NA; cdr3_nt: TGTGCCAGCAGTGGGGGGACATTCGGTACTAACTATGGCTACACCTTC; cdr3_aa: CASSGGTFGTNYGYTF
j_call: TRBJ2-7; cdr3_length: 14; v_call: TRBV6-1; clone_size: few; d_call: TRBD1; cdr3_nt: TGTGCCAGCAGTGTTCGACAGGGGTCCCACGAGCAGTACTTC; cdr3_aa: CASSVRQGSHEQYF
j_call: TRBJ1-1; cdr3_length: 10; v_call: TRBV7-8; clone_size: many; d_call: NA; cdr3_nt: TGTGCCAGCGGGGACATAGAAGCTTTCTTT; cdr3_aa: CASGDIEAFF
j_call: TRBJ2-7; cdr3_length: 14; v_call: TRBV3-1; clone_size: many; d_call: TRBD2; cdr3_nt: TGTGCCAGCAGCGGGGCTAGCGGACCCTACGAGCAGTACTTC; cdr3_aa: CASSGASGPYEQYF
j_call: TRBJ2-1; cdr3_length: 12; v_call: TRBV25-1; clone_size: many; d_call: NA; cdr3_nt: TGTGCCAGCAGTGAATACGTTGATGAGCAGTTCTTC; cdr3_aa: CASSEYVDEQFF
j_call: TRBJ2-7; cdr3_length: 14; v_call: TRBV20-1; clone_size: many; d_call: TRBD1; cdr3_nt: TGCAGTGCTAGAGATAGGGACAGCCTCTACGAGCAGTACTTC; cdr3_aa: CSARDRDSLYEQYF
j_call: TRBJ2-5; cdr3_length: 17; v_call: TRBV3-1; clone_size: many; d_call: TRBD2; cdr3_nt: TGTGCCAGCAGCCAAAGTCTGGCGGGAGGGAGCCAAGAGACCCAGTACTTC; cdr3_aa: CASSQSLAGGSQETQYF
j_call: TRBJ1-1; cdr3_length: 13; v_call: TRBV7-9; clone_size: many; d_call: NA; cdr3_nt: TGTGCCAGCAGCTTAGACGGGAGGCCTGAAGCTTTCTTT; cdr3_aa: CASSLDGRPEAFF
j_call: TRBJ1-1; cdr3_length: 15; v_call: TRBV27; clone_size: many; d_call: NA; cdr3_nt: TGTGCCAGCAGTTTCGGTGGGCAGTGGGCCACTGAAGCTTTCTTT; cdr3_aa: CASSFGGQWATEAFF
j_call: TRBJ1-4; cdr3_length: 14; v_call: TRBV9; clone_size: many; d_call: NA; cdr3_nt: TGTGCCAGCAGCGTAAATCAGGGCGGTGAAAAACTGTTTTTT; cdr3_aa: CASSVNQGGEKLFF
j_call: TRBJ2-1; cdr3_length: 16; v_call: TRBV13; clone_size: many; d_call: TRBD1; cdr3_nt: TGTGCCAGCAGCTTAGAGTTTGACAGGGGGTACAATGAGCAGTTCTTC; cdr3_aa: CASSLEFDRGYNEQFF
j_call: TRBJ2-1; cdr3_length: 18; v_call: TRBV12-3/TRBV12-4; clone_size: many; d_call: NA; cdr3_nt: TGTGCCAGCACCCTCTCTGGGACACCTACCCCCCTAGGGGCTGAGCAGTTCTTC; cdr3_aa: CASTLSGTPTPLGAEQFF
j_call: TRBJ2-2; cdr3_length: 18; v_call: TRBV27; clone_size: NA; d_call: TRBD2; cdr3_nt: TGTGCCAGCAGTCTAATGACTAGCGGGAAGGGGGCCACCGGGGAGCTGTTTTTT; cdr3_aa: CASSLMTSGKGATGELFF
j_call: TRBJ1-5; cdr3_length: 18; v_call: TRBV4-1; clone_size: many; d_call: TRBD1; cdr3_nt: TGCGCCAGCAGCCAAGAAGGCGGGACAGGTTTTAGCAATCAGCCCCAGCATTTT; cdr3_aa: CASSQEGGTGFSNQPQHF
j_call: TRBJ2-1; cdr3_length: 17; v_call: TRBV3-1; clone_size: NA; d_call: NA; cdr3_nt: TGTGCCAGCAGCTTGGGGCTGGCACTGAGCTCCTACAATGAGCAGTTCTTC; cdr3_aa: CASSLGLALSSYNEQFF
j_call: TRBJ2-7; cdr3_length: 11; v_call: TRBV21-1; clone_size: many; d_call: NA; cdr3_nt: TGTGCCAGCAGCTACCCCTACGAGCAGTACTTC; cdr3_aa: CASSYPYEQYF
j_call: TRBJ2-3; cdr3_length: 15; v_call: TRBV10-3; clone_size: many; d_call: NA; cdr3_nt: TGTGCCATCAGTGACGTGGACAGCCGTGGGGATACGCAGTATTTT; cdr3_aa: CAISDVDSRGDTQYF
j_call: TRBJ2-7; cdr3_length: 15; v_call: TRBV20-1; clone_size: many; d_call: TRBD2; cdr3_nt: TGCAGTGCCCGCATTGGGACTAGCGGGAGTTACGAGCAGTACTTC; cdr3_aa: CSARIGTSGSYEQYF
j_call: TRBJ1-1; cdr3_length: 13; v_call: TRBV7-7; clone_size: many; d_call: NA; cdr3_nt: TGTGCCAGCAGCTTTTCAGCGAACACTGAAGCTTTCTTT; cdr3_aa: CASSFSANTEAFF
j_call: TRBJ2-4; cdr3_length: 22; v_call: TRBV3-1; clone_size: many; d_call: TRBD2; cdr3_nt: TGTGCCAGCAGCCATCCTCGGCCGGGACTAGCGGGAGAATGGACGTCCAAAAACATTCAGTACTTC; cdr3_aa: CASSHPRPGLAGEWTSKNIQYF
j_call: TRBJ2-1; cdr3_length: 15; v_call: TRBV6-5; clone_size: NA; d_call: NA; cdr3_nt: TGTGCCAGCAGTTACCAAGCGTGGACCTACAATGAGCAGTTCTTC; cdr3_aa: CASSYQAWTYNEQFF
j_call: TRBJ1-6; cdr3_length: 17; v_call: TRBV7-6; clone_size: once; d_call: NA; cdr3_nt: TGTGCCAGCAGCTTAGAGTCCCAGAGCTCCTATCCTTCACCCCTCCACTTT; cdr3_aa: CASSLESQSSYPSPLHF
j_call: TRBJ2-7; cdr3_length: 19; v_call: TRBV7-9; clone_size: many; d_call: TRBD2; cdr3_nt: TGTGCCAGCAGCCCTAACAACCCGACTAGCGGGACCCGGAAGCACGAGCAGTACTTC; cdr3_aa: CASSPNNPTSGTRKHEQYF
j_call: TRBJ1-1; cdr3_length: 13; v_call: TRBV6-6; clone_size: few; d_call: NA; cdr3_nt: TGTGCCAGCAGTTCCCCTGGGCGGCCTGAAGCTTTCTTT; cdr3_aa: CASSSPGRPEAFF
j_call: TRBJ2-3; cdr3_length: 17; v_call: TRBV21-1; clone_size: many; d_call: NA; cdr3_nt: TGTGCCAGCACAACCCCGGGGACTAGCGGGAGTATGGATACGCAGTATTTT; cdr3_aa: CASTTPGTSGSMDTQYF
j_call: TRBJ1-1; cdr3_length: 15; v_call: TRBV28; clone_size: many; d_call: TRBD1; cdr3_nt: TGTGCCAGCAGTTTAGGGACAGAACTGAACACTGAAGCTTTCTTT; cdr3_aa: CASSLGTELNTEAFF
j_call: TRBJ2-2; cdr3_length: 16; v_call: TRBV15; clone_size: few; d_call: TRBD2; cdr3_nt: TGTGCCACGAGCAGCAGACTAGCGGTGAACACCGGGGAGCTGTTTTTT; cdr3_aa: CATSSRLAVNTGELFF
j_call: TRBJ2-5; cdr3_length: 14; v_call: TRBV6-6; clone_size: many; d_call: NA; cdr3_nt: TGTGCCAGCAGTTACTCCGAGGGAGTACAGACCCAGTACTTC; cdr3_aa: CASSYSEGVQTQYF
j_call: TRBJ1-5; cdr3_length: 16; v_call: TRBV28; clone_size: many; d_call: NA; cdr3_nt: TGTGCCAGCACCCCCAGAAGTGTTTATAGCAATCAGCCCCAGCATTTT; cdr3_aa: CASTPRSVYSNQPQHF
j_call: TRBJ2-3; cdr3_length: 14; v_call: TRBV20-1; clone_size: many; d_call: NA; cdr3_nt: TGCAGTCCTCCTGATGACGGGAGTACAGATACGCAGTATTTT; cdr3_aa: CSPPDDGSTDTQYF
j_call: TRBJ2-7; cdr3_length: 15; v_call: TRBV10-3; clone_size: many; d_call: TRBD2; cdr3_nt: TGTGCCATCAGTGACCCGACTAGCGGCTCCTACGAGCAGTACTTC; cdr3_aa: CAISDPTSGSYEQYF
j_call: TRBJ1-2; cdr3_length: 15; v_call: TRBV6-1; clone_size: few; d_call: NA; cdr3_nt: TGTGCCAGCAGTGAATTCGGGGCCTCTAACTATGGCTACACCTTC; cdr3_aa: CASSEFGASNYGYTF
j_call: TRBJ2-1; cdr3_length: 16; v_call: TRBV19; clone_size: NA; d_call: TRBD1; cdr3_nt: TGTGCCAGTGCCGAATGGGGACAGGGGATATACAATGAGCAGTTCTTC; cdr3_aa: CASAEWGQGIYNEQFF
j_call: TRBJ2-5; cdr3_length: 15; v_call: TRBV6-5; clone_size: NA; d_call: TRBD2; cdr3_nt: TGTGCCAGCGCACGGGGTCAAGCGGGAAGGGAGACCCAGTACTTC; cdr3_aa: CASARGQAGRETQYF
j_call: TRBJ2-7; cdr3_length: 12; v_call: TRBV28; clone_size: many; d_call: NA; cdr3_nt: TGTGCCAGCAGTTTCCCCAACTACGAGCAGTACTTC; cdr3_aa: CASSFPNYEQYF